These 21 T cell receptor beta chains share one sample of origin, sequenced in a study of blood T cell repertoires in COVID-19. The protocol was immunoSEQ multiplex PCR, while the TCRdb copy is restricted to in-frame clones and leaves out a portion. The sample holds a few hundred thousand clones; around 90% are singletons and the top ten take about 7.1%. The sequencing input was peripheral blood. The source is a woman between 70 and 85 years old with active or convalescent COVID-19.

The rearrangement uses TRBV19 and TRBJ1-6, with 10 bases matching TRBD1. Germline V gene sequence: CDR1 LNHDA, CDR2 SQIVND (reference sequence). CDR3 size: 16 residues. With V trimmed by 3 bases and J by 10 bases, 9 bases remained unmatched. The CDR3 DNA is TGTGCCAGTAGTATCCGACAGGGGGCCGATGAATCACCCCTCCACTTT. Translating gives CASSIRQGADESPLHF. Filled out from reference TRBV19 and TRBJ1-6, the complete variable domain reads DGGITQSPKYLFRKEGQNVTLSCEQNLNHDAMYWYRQDPGQGLRLIYYSQIVNDFQKGDIAEGYSVSREKKESFPLTVTSAQKNPTAFYLCASSIRQGADESPLHFGNGTRLTVT.

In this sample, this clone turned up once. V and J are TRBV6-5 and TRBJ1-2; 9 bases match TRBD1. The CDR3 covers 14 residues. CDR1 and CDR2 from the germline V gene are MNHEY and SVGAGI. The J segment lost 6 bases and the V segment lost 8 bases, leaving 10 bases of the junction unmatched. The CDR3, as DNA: TGTGCCAGCGAGGTAGGGGACAGGGTAAATGGCTACACCTTC. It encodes CASEVGDRVNGYTF.

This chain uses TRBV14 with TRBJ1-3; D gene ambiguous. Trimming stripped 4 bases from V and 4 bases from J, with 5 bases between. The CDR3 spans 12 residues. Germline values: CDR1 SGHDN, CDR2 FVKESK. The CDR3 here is CASSPTGNTIYF. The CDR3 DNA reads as TGTGCCAGCAGCCCGACAGGAAACACCATATATTTT.

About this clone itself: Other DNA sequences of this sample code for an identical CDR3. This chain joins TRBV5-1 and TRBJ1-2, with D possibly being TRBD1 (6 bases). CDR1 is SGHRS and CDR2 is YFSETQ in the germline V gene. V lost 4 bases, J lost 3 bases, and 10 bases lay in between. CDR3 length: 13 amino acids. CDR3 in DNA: TGCGCCAGCAGCCTACAGGGAGACTATGGCTACACCTTC. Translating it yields CASSLQGDYGYTF.

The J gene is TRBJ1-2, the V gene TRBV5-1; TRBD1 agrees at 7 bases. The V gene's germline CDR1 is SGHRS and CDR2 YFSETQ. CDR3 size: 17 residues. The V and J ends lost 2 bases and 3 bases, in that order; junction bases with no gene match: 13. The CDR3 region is CASSFGGGAFEHYGYTF. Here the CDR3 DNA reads TGCGCCAGCAGCTTTGGAGGGGGCGCATTCGAACACTATGGCTACACCTTC.

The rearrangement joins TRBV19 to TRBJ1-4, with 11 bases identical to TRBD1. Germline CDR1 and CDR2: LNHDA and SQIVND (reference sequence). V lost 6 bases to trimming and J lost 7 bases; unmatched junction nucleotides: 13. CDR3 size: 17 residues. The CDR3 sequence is CASRALDRGLSSEKLFF. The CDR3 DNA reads TGTGCCAGTAGGGCACTGGACAGGGGGCTGAGTAGTGAAAAACTGTTTTTT.

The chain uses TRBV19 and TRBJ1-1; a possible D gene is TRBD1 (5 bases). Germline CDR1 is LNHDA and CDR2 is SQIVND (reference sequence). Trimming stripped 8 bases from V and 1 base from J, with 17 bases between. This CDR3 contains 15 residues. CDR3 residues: CASRFKGAGNTEAFF. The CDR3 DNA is TGTGCCAGTCGCTTCAAAGGGGCAGGGAACACTGAAGCTTTCTTT.

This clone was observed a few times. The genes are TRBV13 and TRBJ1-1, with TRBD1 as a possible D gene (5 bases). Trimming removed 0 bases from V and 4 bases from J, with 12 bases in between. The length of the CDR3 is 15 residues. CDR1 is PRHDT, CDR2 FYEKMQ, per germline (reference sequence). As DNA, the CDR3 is TGTGCCAGCAGCTTAGGCACAGGATTGGCCACTGAAGCTTTCTTT. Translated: CASSLGTGLATEAFF.

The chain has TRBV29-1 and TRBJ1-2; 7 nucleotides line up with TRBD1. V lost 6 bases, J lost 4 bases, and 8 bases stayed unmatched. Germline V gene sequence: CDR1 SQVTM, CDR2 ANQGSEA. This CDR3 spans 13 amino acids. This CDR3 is CSVGTVDSYGYTF. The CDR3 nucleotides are TGCAGCGTAGGGACAGTGGACAGCTATGGCTACACCTTC.

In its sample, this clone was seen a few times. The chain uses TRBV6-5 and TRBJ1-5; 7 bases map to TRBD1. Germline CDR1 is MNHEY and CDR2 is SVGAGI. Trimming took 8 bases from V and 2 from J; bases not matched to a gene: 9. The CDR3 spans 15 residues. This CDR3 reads CASRDPGQGNQPQHF. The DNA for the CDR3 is TGTGCCAGCCGCGACCCCGGACAGGGCAATCAGCCCCAGCATTTT.

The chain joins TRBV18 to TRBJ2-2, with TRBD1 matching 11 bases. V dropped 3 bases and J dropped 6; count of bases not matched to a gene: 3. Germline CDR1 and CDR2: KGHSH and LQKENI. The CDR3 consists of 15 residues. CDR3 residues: CASSPGQGESGELFF. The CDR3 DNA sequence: TGTGCCAGCTCACCGGGACAGGGGGAATCCGGGGAGCTGTTTTTT. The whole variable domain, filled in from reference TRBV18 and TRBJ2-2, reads NAGVMQNPRHLVRRRGQEARLRCSPMKGHSHVYWYRQLPEEGLKFMVYLQKENIIDESGMPKERFSAEFPKEGPSILRIQQVVRGDSAAYFCASSPGQGESGELFFGEGSRLTVL.

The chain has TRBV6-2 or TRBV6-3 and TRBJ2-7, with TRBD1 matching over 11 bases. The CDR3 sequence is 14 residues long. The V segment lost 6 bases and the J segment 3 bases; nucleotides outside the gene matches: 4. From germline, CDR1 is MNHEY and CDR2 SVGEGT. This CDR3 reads CASSWTGGYYEQYF. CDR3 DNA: TGTGCCAGCAGCTGGACAGGGGGCTACTACGAGCAGTACTTC.

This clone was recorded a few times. CDR3: CASSKWGGTNEKLFF. In DNA, the CDR3 is TGCGCCAGCAGCAAGTGGGGGGGAACTAATGAAAAACTGTTTTTT. This chain joins TRBV4-3 and TRBJ1-4; a possible D gene is TRBD1 (5 bases). The V end lost 5 bases, the J end lost 1 base, and 11 bases lay between the germline ends. CDR1 is LGHNA and CDR2 is YSLEER in the germline V gene. This CDR3 has 15 amino acids.

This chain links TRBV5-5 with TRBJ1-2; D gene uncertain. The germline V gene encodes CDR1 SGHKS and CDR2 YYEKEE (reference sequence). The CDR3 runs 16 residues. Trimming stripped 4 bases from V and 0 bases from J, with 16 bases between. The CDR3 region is CASSPRGPSPNYGYTF. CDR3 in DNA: TGTGCCAGCAGCCCTCGGGGTCCTTCCCCTAACTATGGCTACACCTTC.

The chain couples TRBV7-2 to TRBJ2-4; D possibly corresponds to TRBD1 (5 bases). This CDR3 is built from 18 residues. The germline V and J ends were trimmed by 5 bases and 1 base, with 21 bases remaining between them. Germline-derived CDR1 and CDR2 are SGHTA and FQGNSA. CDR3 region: CASSPDSRVSSAKNIQYF. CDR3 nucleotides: TGTGCCAGCAGCCCCGACAGTAGGGTTTCAAGCGCCAAAAACATTCAGTACTTC.

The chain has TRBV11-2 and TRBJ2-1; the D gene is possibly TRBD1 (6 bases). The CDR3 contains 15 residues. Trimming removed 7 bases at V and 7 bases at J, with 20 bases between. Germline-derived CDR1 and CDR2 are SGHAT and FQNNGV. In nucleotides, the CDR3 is TGTGCCAGCACCCCGAGGGGGACCGCGCTGAATGAGCAGTTCTTC. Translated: CASTPRGTALNEQFF.

The CDR3 loop is CASSLQRGLEQYF. The DNA for the CDR3 is TGCGCCAGCAGCTTGCAACGGGGGTTAGAGCAGTACTTC. The chain is built from TRBV5-1 and TRBJ2-7; D possibly corresponds to TRBD2 (6 bases). V was trimmed by 1 base and J by 7 bases, leaving 12 bases between them. Per the germline V gene, CDR1 is SGHRS and CDR2 is YFSETQ. This CDR3 has 13 residues.

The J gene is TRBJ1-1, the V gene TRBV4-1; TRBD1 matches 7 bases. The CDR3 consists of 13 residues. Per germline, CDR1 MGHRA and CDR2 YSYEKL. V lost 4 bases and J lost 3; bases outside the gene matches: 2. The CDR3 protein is CASSLTGYTEAFF. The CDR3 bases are TGCGCCAGCAGCCTGACAGGGTACACTGAAGCTTTCTTT.

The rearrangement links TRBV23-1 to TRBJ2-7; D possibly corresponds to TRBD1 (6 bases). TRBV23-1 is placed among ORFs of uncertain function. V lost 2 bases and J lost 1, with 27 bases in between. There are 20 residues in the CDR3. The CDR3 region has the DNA TGCGCCAGCAGTCAACCACAACTAATTACAGGGACATTGATTTCCTACGAGCAGTACTTC. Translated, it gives CASSQPQLITGTLISYEQYF.

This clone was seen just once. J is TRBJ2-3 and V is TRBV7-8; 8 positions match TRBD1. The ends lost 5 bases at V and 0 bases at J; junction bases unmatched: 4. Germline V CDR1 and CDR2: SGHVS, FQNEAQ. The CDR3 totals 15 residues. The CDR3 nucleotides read TGTGCCAGCAGCCCGAGACAGGGGAGCACAGATACGCAGTATTTT. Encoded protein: CASSPRQGSTDTQYF. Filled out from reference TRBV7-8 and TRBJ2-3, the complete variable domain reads GAGVSQSPRYKVAKRGQDVALRCDPISGHVSLFWYQQALGQGPEFLTYFQNEAQLDKSGLPSDRFFAERPEGSVSTLKIQRTQQEDSAVYLCASSPRQGSTDTQYFGPGTRLTVL.

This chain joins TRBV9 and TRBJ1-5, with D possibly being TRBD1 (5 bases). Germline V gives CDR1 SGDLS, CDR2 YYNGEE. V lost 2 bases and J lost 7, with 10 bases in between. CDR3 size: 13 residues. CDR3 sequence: CASSVTGDQPQHF. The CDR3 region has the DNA TGTGCCAGCAGCGTCACGGGGGACCAGCCCCAGCATTTT.